These T cell receptor beta chains were read from a single sample in a study of blood T cell repertoires in COVID-19. Some clones are missing from TCRdb's copy, which holds only in-frame ones; the method was immunoSEQ multiplex PCR. The sample shows 250,000 to 350,000 clones, about 87% of them seen only once. Sequencing used peripheral blood. The source of these receptors is a woman between 45 and 60 years old who had recovered from COVID-19. Both conserved end residues are part of each CDR3. Fields, in order: D gene, V gene, clone size, J gene, CDR3 protein, CDR3 DNA. A D gene is named only where the DNA matches it firmly. Size is omitted from some rows. Given values are once, few, many or a class for expanded clones.

-	TRBV15	-	TRBJ1-5	CATSRDLNQPQHF	TGTGCCACCAGCAGAGATCTCAATCAGCCCCAGCATTTT
-	TRBV19	-	TRBJ1-5	CASSIVGDRQPQHF	TGTGCCAGTAGTATAGTAGGGGATCGTCAGCCCCAGCATTTT
TRBD1	TRBV5-4	-	TRBJ1-2	CASSLASTGGVVGYTF	TGTGCCAGCAGCTTGGCCTCGACAGGGGGCGTGGTTGGCTACACCTTC
TRBD1	TRBV27	once	TRBJ2-5	CASSRLRDRQETQYF	TGTGCCAGCAGTCGACTCCGGGACAGACAAGAGACCCAGTACTTC
TRBD2	TRBV7-8	-	TRBJ2-3	CASSSRTSGSGDTQYF	TGTGCCAGCAGCTCACGGACTAGCGGAAGCGGGGATACGCAGTATTTT
-	TRBV7-9	-	TRBJ1-1	CASSHGYQSGMNTEAFF	TGTGCCAGCAGCCATGGGTACCAATCGGGTATGAACACTGAAGCTTTCTTT
-	TRBV28	-	TRBJ2-5	CASSPRSPQGKETQYF	TGTGCCAGCAGCCCCCGGTCCCCCCAGGGGAAAGAGACCCAGTACTTC
-	TRBV15	few	TRBJ2-4	CATSSESGNIQYF	TGTGCCACCAGCAGCGAGTCAGGGAACATTCAGTACTTC
-	TRBV5-1	-	TRBJ2-7	CASSFSVPSYEQYF	TGCGCCAGCAGCTTTTCAGTACCCTCCTACGAGCAGTACTTC
TRBD1	TRBV5-8	-	TRBJ2-3	CASRTGVTDTQYF	TGTGCCAGTCGGACAGGGGTGACAGATACGCAGTATTTT
-	TRBV6-5	few	TRBJ1-5	CASSYSGLHNQPQHF	TGTGCCAGCAGTTACTCGGGACTGCACAATCAGCCCCAGCATTTT
TRBD1	TRBV5-1	-	TRBJ1-6	CASSLSSRGQGSSPLHF	TGCGCCAGCAGCTTGAGTTCCCGGGGACAGGGTTCTTCACCCCTCCACTTT
-	TRBV19	-	TRBJ2-1	CASSVLQYNEQFF	TGTGCCAGTAGTGTCCTCCAGTACAATGAGCAGTTCTTC
-	TRBV5-1	-	TRBJ2-3	CASSLGGLSTDTQYF	TGCGCCAGCAGCTTGGGGGGACTTAGCACAGATACGCAGTATTTT
-	TRBV6-5	-	TRBJ1-6	CASSLGGGNSPLHF	TGTGCCAGCAGCCTAGGGGGGGGTAATTCACCCCTCCACTTT
-	TRBV14	-	TRBJ2-1	CASSHLRTVQFF	TGTGCCAGCAGCCACCTACGGACTGTGCAGTTCTTC
-	TRBV28	-	TRBJ1-5	CASSPIQEYQPQHF	TGTGCCAGCAGTCCCATACAGGAATATCAGCCCCAGCATTTT
-	TRBV9	-	TRBJ1-6	CASSVGAVGAPLHF	TGTGCCAGCAGCGTGGGGGCTGTTGGGGCACCCCTCCACTTT
-	TRBV2	-	TRBJ1-1	CASMGQGSTEAFF	TGTGCCAGCATGGGCCAGGGTAGTACTGAAGCTTTCTTT
TRBD1	TRBV19	-	TRBJ1-5	CASRPSRTGGRGNQPQHF	TGTGCCAGTAGACCCAGCCGGACAGGGGGCAGGGGCAATCAGCCCCAGCATTTT
TRBD2	TRBV3-1/TRBV3-2	-	TRBJ2-3	CATRDYSTDTQYF	TGTGCCACCCGGGACTATAGCACAGATACGCAGTATTTT
-	TRBV9	-	TRBJ2-1	CASSADGSSYNEQFF	TGTGCCAGCAGCGCAGATGGGAGCTCCTACAATGAGCAGTTCTTC
-	TRBV6-2/TRBV6-3	-	TRBJ1-5	CASSLDSNQPQHF	TGTGCCAGCAGCTTAGATAGCAATCAGCCCCAGCATTTT
TRBD2	TRBV7-2	-	TRBJ2-3	CASSLAASGDTQYF	TGTGCCAGCAGCTTAGCGGCTAGCGGAGATACGCAGTATTTT
-	TRBV6-5	-	TRBJ1-4	CASSYSRGGREKLFF	TGTGCCAGCAGTTACTCCCGCGGGGGACGGGAAAAACTGTTTTTT
TRBD1	TRBV28	-	TRBJ2-7	CASSFGTGNEQYF	TGTGCCAGCAGTTTTGGGACAGGGAACGAGCAGTACTTC
-	TRBV7-2	-	TRBJ2-7	CASSLGGRGEQYF	TGTGCCAGCAGCTTAGGGGGAAGGGGCGAGCAGTACTTC
TRBD1	TRBV2	-	TRBJ2-5	CASSRDSYQETQYF	TGTGCCAGCAGTCGGGACAGCTACCAAGAGACCCAGTACTTC
-	TRBV4-3	-	TRBJ2-5	CASSPSLRETQYF	TGCGCCAGCAGCCCTTCTCTGAGAGAGACCCAGTACTTC
-	TRBV28	-	TRBJ1-6	CASRASGGLSYNSPLHF	TGTGCCAGCAGGGCGAGCGGCGGGCTCTCCTATAATTCACCCCTCCACTTT
TRBD1	TRBV7-9	-	TRBJ2-7	CASSLGGQGYEQYF	TGTGCCAGCAGCTTAGGGGGACAGGGGTACGAGCAGTACTTC
TRBD2	TRBV30	once	TRBJ2-7	CAWSDRGGWREQYF	TGTGCCTGGAGTGATCGGGGGGGGTGGAGGGAGCAGTACTTC
-	TRBV27	-	TRBJ1-2	CASRGGRWDGYTF	TGTGCCAGCAGGGGGGGTAGGTGGGACGGCTACACCTTC
-	TRBV30	-	TRBJ1-5	CAWSRDNDQPQHF	TGTGCCTGGAGCCGGGACAACGATCAGCCCCAGCATTTT
-	TRBV29-1	-	TRBJ2-7	CSVLSGSYEQYF	TGCAGCGTTCTCTCAGGGTCCTACGAGCAGTACTTC
-	TRBV18	few	TRBJ1-6	CASSPPGQTWDSPLHF	TGTGCCAGCTCACCACCGGGACAAACATGGGATTCACCCCTCCACTTT
TRBD2	TRBV20-1	-	TRBJ2-3	CSASVGRATDTQYF	TGCAGTGCTAGTGTCGGGAGGGCTACAGATACGCAGTATTTT
-	TRBV6-5	few	TRBJ1-3	CASRESTIYF	TGTGCCAGCAGAGAGAGCACCATATATTTT
-	TRBV4-2	-	TRBJ2-7	CASSQGRVSGEQYF	TGTGCCAGCAGCCAAGGGCGGGTCTCTGGTGAGCAGTACTTC
-	TRBV28	-	TRBJ2-7	CASRPARVPYEQYF	TGTGCCAGTAGACCTGCGCGGGTCCCCTACGAGCAGTACTTC
TRBD1	TRBV7-2	-	TRBJ2-1	CASSLVGQHNEQFF	TGTGCCAGCAGCTTAGTGGGACAGCACAATGAGCAGTTCTTC
-	TRBV25-1	-	TRBJ2-7	CASSEWSPGASYEQYF	TGTGCCAGCAGTGAATGGAGTCCGGGAGCTTCCTACGAGCAGTACTTC
TRBD2	TRBV7-8	-	TRBJ2-7	CASSLGPGGYEQYF	TGTGCCAGCAGCTTAGGGCCGGGAGGTTACGAGCAGTACTTC
TRBD1	TRBV28	-	TRBJ1-1	CASTALQGKAFF	TGTGCCAGCACCGCTTTACAGGGGAAAGCTTTCTTT
-	TRBV7-2	-	TRBJ1-6	CASSPRGGGNNSPLHF	TGTGCCAGCAGCCCGCGAGGGGGGGGTAACAATTCACCCCTCCACTTT
TRBD1	TRBV27	-	TRBJ1-2	CASSYRQGALGYTF	TGTGCCAGCAGTTATAGGCAGGGGGCGTTGGGCTACACCTTC
TRBD1	TRBV9	-	TRBJ1-1	CASREQTGAASTEAFF	TGTGCCAGCAGAGAACAAACAGGGGCAGCGAGCACTGAAGCTTTCTTT
-	TRBV5-1	-	TRBJ1-1	CASSLDGQGNTEAFF	TGCGCCAGCAGCTTGGACGGTCAGGGGAATACTGAAGCTTTCTTT
TRBD2	TRBV10-3	-	TRBJ2-3	CAISAITSGGSRDTDTQYF	TGTGCCATCAGTGCGATTACTAGCGGGGGGTCCCGTGACACAGATACGCAGTATTTT
-	TRBV2	-	TRBJ2-7	CASSDPDIGSEQYF	TGTGCCAGCAGTGATCCGGACATAGGGTCCGAGCAGTACTTC
-	TRBV10-1	-	TRBJ2-7	CASSDGGHEQYF	TGCGCCAGCAGTGACGGGGGTCACGAGCAGTACTTC